A single T cell receptor (beta chain) is shown here with its context. Primers for the PCR totalled 60 Vbeta and 13 Jbeta. Libraries were prepared by immunoSEQ multiplex PCR; TCRdb keeps only in-frame clonotypes and omits some of them. This table has 150,000 to 200,000 clones, 70% to 90% appearing once. CDR3 length equals 16 residues. Germline lookup yields CDR1 MNHEY and CDR2 SMNVEV (reference sequence). Trimming took off 6 bases at V and 0 bases at J, with 16 bases between the two ends. This sample is drawn from a study of cytomegalovirus exposure and HLA in healthy donors. Sequencing was performed on PBMCs. This chain uses TRBV27 with TRBJ2-3; no reliable D call. The receptor's source is a man between 18 and 29 years old in good health and CMV-seropositive. The CDR3, as DNA: TGTGCCAGCAGCCCTGGGCAGCATACTAGCACAGATACGCAGTATTTT. Translating gives CASSPGQHTSTDTQYF.